Sequencing of this T cell receptor beta chain was carried out in a study of blood T cell repertoires in COVID-19. In the study overall: Some COVID-19 samples were acute and others convalescent; all came from the United States, Italy and Spain. Nucleic acid was either cDNA or gDNA, and it came from T cells, B-cell-depleted T cells, or PBMCs.

Methods used by the authors: By means of reference gene primer amplification, nucleated cell counts were estimated. Using immunoSEQ multiplex PCR, the repertoire was profiled, and TCRdb retains in-frame clones only, with some absent. V, J and clone size are those of that table, while D and trimming were read from the DNA. The table lists 200,000 to 300,000 clones, approximately 80% of them singletons. V lost 3 bases, J lost 4 bases, and 17 bases lay in between. Germline V gene sequence: CDR1 SGHNT, CDR2 YENEEA. The CDR3 has 16 residues. The sequenced sample consisted of peripheral blood. The V and J genes are TRBV11-3 and TRBJ2-3, with TRBD2 as a possible D gene (7 bases). This receptor was taken from a man between 35 and 55 years old who had recovered from COVID-19. CDR3 bases: TGTGCCAGCAGCTTCTTCCGGGGGGCCGCGGCAGATACGCAGTATTTT. Translation: CASSFFRGAAADTQYF.